The rows below give T cell receptor beta chains drawn from one sample of a study of metastatic and nonmetastatic thyroid tumors. TCRdb re-called clones from the PCR reads using MiXCR. The table lists about 21,000 clones, 28% of them singletons. The sequenced material came from tumor tissue. The receptors were sampled from a male donor with papillary thyroid cancer or a benign thyroid nodule (not recorded which). Some clones in this sample may be carry-over from other donors' samples. The CDR3 runs from the conserved cysteine through the conserved F or W. Each record gives: D gene, clone size, V gene, J gene, CDR3 protein, CDR3 DNA. A D gene is named only where the DNA matches it firmly. Clone size is given for some rows only: seen once, a few or many times, or a class if the clone is expanded.

TRBD1	large	TRBV3-1	TRBJ2-3	CASSQGQGDTDTQYF	TGTGCCAGCAGCCAAGGACAGGGCGACACAGATACGCAGTATTTT
TRBD1	few	TRBV28	TRBJ2-7	CASSETGGEYEQYF	TGTGCCAGCAGTGAGACAGGGGGCGAGTACGAGCAGTACTTC
-	-	TRBV18	TRBJ2-7	CASSPDSPREQYF	TGTGCCAGCTCACCGGATAGCCCTCGGGAGCAGTACTTC
TRBD1	-	TRBV12-3/TRBV12-4	TRBJ2-7	CASSLGTGGPSEQYF	TGTGCCAGCAGTTTGGGGACAGGGGGCCCAAGCGAGCAGTACTTC
-	few	TRBV28	TRBJ1-4	CASSFQGTNEKLFF	TGTGCCAGCAGTTTCCAGGGGACTAATGAAAAACTGTTTTTT
-	-	TRBV3-1	TRBJ2-1	CASSGTLNEQFF	TGTGCCAGCTCCGGGACTCTCAATGAGCAGTTCTTC
-	many	TRBV6-1	TRBJ2-5	CASALIQETQYF	TGTGCCAGCGCACTAATACAAGAGACCCAGTACTTC
-	many	TRBV12-3/TRBV12-4	TRBJ2-4	CASSSRDIQYF	TGTGCCAGCAGTTCCAGGGACATTCAGTACTTC
-	many	TRBV7-6	TRBJ2-5	CASSRGRQETQYF	TGTGCCAGCAGCCGGGGACGGCAAGAGACCCAGTACTTC
-	many	TRBV10-1	TRBJ2-5	CASSTDQRGETQYF	TGCGCCAGCAGCACTGACCAGAGGGGAGAGACCCAGTACTTC
TRBD1	-	TRBV7-9	TRBJ2-7	CASARGQGGEQYF	TGTGCCAGCGCAAGGGGACAGGGGGGCGAGCAGTACTTC
TRBD1	many	TRBV28	TRBJ2-5	CASSFRTGTKGETQYF	TGTGCCAGCAGTTTCCGGACAGGGACAAAGGGGGAGACCCAGTACTTC
-	few	TRBV10-3	TRBJ2-2	CAISESLGRDTGELFF	TGTGCCATCAGTGAGTCTCTAGGAAGGGACACCGGGGAGCTGTTTTTT
TRBD1	-	TRBV20-1	TRBJ2-3	CSAREAWDRSSTDTQYF	TGCAGTGCTAGGGAGGCCTGGGACAGGTCGTCCACAGATACGCAGTATTTT
-	many	TRBV27	TRBJ2-5	CASSTNTETQYF	TGTGCCAGCAGTACAAACACAGAGACCCAGTACTTC
-	few	TRBV19	TRBJ2-1	CASSRLGASDNEQFF	TGTGCCAGTAGTCGATTGGGCGCCTCGGACAATGAGCAGTTCTTC
-	few	TRBV28	TRBJ1-4	CASSPGWGNEKLFF	TGTGCCAGCAGTCCCGGATGGGGGAATGAAAAACTGTTTTTT
-	-	TRBV4-1	TRBJ2-3	CASSHLNSTQYF	TGCGCCAGCAGCCATTTGAACTCTACGCAGTATTTT
-	many	TRBV3-1	TRBJ1-1	CASSQQEENTEAFF	TGTGCCAGCAGCCAACAGGAGGAGAACACTGAAGCTTTCTTT
-	-	TRBV4-1	TRBJ1-4	CASSESTVNEKLFF	TGCGCCAGCAGCGAGTCAACAGTCAATGAAAAACTGTTTTTT
-	once	TRBV4-1	TRBJ1-2	CASSQVGIADYGYTF	TGCGCCAGCAGCCAAGTGGGGATCGCAGACTATGGCTACACCTTC
-	-	TRBV15	TRBJ2-3	CATSRISTDTQYF	TGTGCCACCAGCAGGATTAGCACAGATACGCAGTATTTT
-	-	TRBV5-1	TRBJ2-7	CASSLGGPPPYEQYF	TGCGCCAGCAGCTTGGGGGGGCCTCCCCCTTACGAGCAGTACTTC
TRBD2	-	TRBV19	TRBJ2-3	CASSPPPGLAGGGDTQYF	TGTGCCAGTAGTCCACCCCCAGGACTAGCGGGAGGTGGGGATACGCAGTATTTT
-	large	TRBV6-1	TRBJ2-1	CASTGNLGNEQFF	TGTGCCAGCACCGGGAACCTCGGCAATGAGCAGTTCTTC
TRBD2	medium-sized	TRBV12-3/TRBV12-4	TRBJ2-1	CASSPGLAGVVGNEQFF	TGTGCCAGCAGCCCCGGACTAGCGGGAGTCGTAGGAAATGAGCAGTTCTTC
-	-	TRBV6-1	TRBJ2-7	CASSPGGSYEQYF	TGTGCCAGCAGCCCCGGTGGGTCCTACGAGCAGTACTTC
TRBD2	medium-sized	TRBV9	TRBJ2-7	CASSTRGSGRAFFYEQYF	TGTGCCAGCAGCACCCGCGGGAGCGGGAGGGCCTTCTTCTACGAGCAGTACTTC
-	-	TRBV6-2/TRBV6-3	TRBJ1-6	CASTRLGDNSPLHF	TGTGCCAGCACCCGACTTGGCGATAATTCACCCCTCCACTTT
TRBD1	-	TRBV10-1	TRBJ2-7	CASSDAGTVSVEQYF	TGCGCCAGCAGTGACGCCGGGACAGTAAGTGTCGAGCAGTACTTC
-	-	TRBV7-8	TRBJ2-2	CASSLVLAGAGELFF	TGTGCCAGCAGCTTAGTTTTGGCCGGGGCCGGGGAGCTGTTTTTT
TRBD1	few	TRBV2	TRBJ1-1	CASSAGGQAFF	TGTGCCAGCAGCGCAGGGGGCCAGGCTTTCTTT
-	many	TRBV28	TRBJ2-4	CASSSLSHGPRGIQYF	TGTGCCAGCAGTTCCCTCTCCCACGGGCCCCGGGGCATTCAGTACTTC
-	-	TRBV12-5	TRBJ2-2	CARGGGANTGELFF	TGTGCTAGGGGTGGAGGGGCGAACACCGGGGAGCTGTTTTTT
TRBD1	-	TRBV6-4	TRBJ2-1	CASSESAGQANEQFF	TGTGCCAGCAGTGAATCCGCGGGACAGGCCAATGAGCAGTTCTTC
-	-	TRBV20-1	TRBJ1-5	CSASQGTSQPQHF	TGCAGTGCTAGTCAGGGGACGAGTCAGCCCCAGCATTTT
-	few	TRBV27	TRBJ2-2	CASSFFGEGTGELFF	TGTGCCAGCAGTTTCTTTGGCGAGGGCACCGGGGAGCTGTTTTTT
TRBD1	-	TRBV7-2	TRBJ2-7	CASSHPGQTYEQYF	TGTGCCAGCAGCCACCCGGGACAGACCTACGAGCAGTACTTC
-	many	TRBV5-1	TRBJ2-5	CASSLGMNKETQYF	TGCGCCAGCAGCTTGGGGATGAACAAAGAGACCCAGTACTTC
TRBD2	many	TRBV30	TRBJ2-5	CAWQFSGKETQYF	TGTGCCTGGCAGTTCAGCGGGAAAGAGACCCAGTACTTC
TRBD2	medium-sized	TRBV5-1	TRBJ2-7	CASSARTSGTYEQYF	TGCGCCAGCAGCGCCCGGACTAGCGGGACCTACGAGCAGTACTTC
TRBD2	-	TRBV4-1	TRBJ2-7	CASSQVGGVYEQYF	TGCGCCAGCAGCCAAGTGGGGGGGGTCTACGAGCAGTACTTC
-	few	TRBV28	TRBJ1-5	CASNSIANQPQHF	TGTGCCAGCAATTCGATTGCGAATCAGCCCCAGCATTTT
TRBD2	many	TRBV3-1	TRBJ2-1	CASSSRLADYNEQFF	TGTGCCAGCAGCTCAAGACTAGCGGACTACAATGAGCAGTTCTTC
TRBD1	-	TRBV6-1	TRBJ1-1	CASSRGTGRSSSTEAFF	TGTGCCAGCAGCCGCGGGACAGGTCGATCATCCTCTACTGAAGCTTTCTTT
-	-	TRBV12-3/TRBV12-4	TRBJ1-1	CASSLFCWESPGTEAFF	TGTGCCAGCAGTTTATTTTGTTGGGAGTCCCCGGGCACTGAAGCTTTCTTT
-	-	TRBV6-1	TRBJ2-7	CASGRPKVDEQYF	TGTGCCAGCGGCCGCCCAAAGGTTGACGAGCAGTACTTC
-	-	TRBV6-4	TRBJ2-3	CASSDSYTDTQYF	TGTGCCAGCAGTGACAGTTACACAGATACGCAGTATTTT
-	many	TRBV7-3	TRBJ1-1	CASRVGGAGTEAFF	TGTGCCAGCAGGGTCGGGGGGGCAGGCACTGAAGCTTTCTTT
-	once	TRBV7-3	TRBJ2-5	CASSLGAQETQYF	TGTGCCAGCAGCTTAGGCGCCCAAGAGACCCAGTACTTC
-	-	TRBV7-2	TRBJ1-2	CASSQQASNYGYTF	TGTGCCAGCAGCCAGCAGGCTTCTAACTATGGCTACACCTTC
-	-	TRBV11-2	TRBJ2-1	CASSLGGTSSSYNEQFF	TGTGCCAGCAGCTTAGGCGGAACTAGCTCCTCCTACAATGAGCAGTTCTTC
-	few	TRBV28	TRBJ2-7	CASSLGTAPSEQYF	TGTGCCAGCAGTTTGGGGACGGCCCCTAGCGAGCAGTACTTC